This T cell receptor (beta chain) derives from a study of blood T cell repertoires in COVID-19. For the study at large: Collection of acute and convalescent COVID-19 samples took place in the United States, Italy and Spain. Nucleic acid was either cDNA or gDNA, and it came from T cells, B-cell-depleted T cells, or PBMCs.

The CDR3 runs to 17 residues. In the authors' workflow: Amplifying reference gene primers gave estimates of nucleated cell counts. The assay was immunoSEQ multiplex PCR, and TCRdb's table has in-frame clones only and misses some. Clonal size and the V and J genes are those of that table, whereas D and trimming came from the DNA. The table has more than 300,000 clones, around nine tenths seen once; the top ten hold more than 5.5%. Seattle cases were enrolled at active infection and followed longitudinally. This chain connects TRBV21-1 to TRBJ1-1; the table names TRBD1, a call not compared with the DNA. TRBV21-1 is termed a pseudogene. This sequence was found in a woman in her seventies with COVID-19, enrolled during active disease. The sample comprised peripheral blood. Written as DNA, the CDR3 is TGTGCCAGAGGACAAGTCGGTCCCTTCTTTATGAACACTGAAGCTTTCTTT. Residues: CARGQVGPFFMNTEAFF.